This T cell receptor beta chain was identified in a study of blood T cells in healthy people across ages (dated by TCRdb to 2013 to 2016). For the wider study: In model experiments, roughly one uniquely barcoded TCR beta cDNA molecule per two T cells was captured by template switching. For two donors (one aged 18 to 30 and one aged 80 or older), the study analyzed two additional independent replicas of 1 million unique cDNA reads from the same blood draw. Four age groups were formed from the donors: young (average approximately 15 years), middle-aged (roughly 38), aged (roughly 58) and long-lived (approximately 78). Age-related changes in TCR beta repertoire diversity were measured in the study by deep sequencing normalized with unique cDNA molecular identifiers. On the study overall, not on this receptor specifically: Because donor CMV infection status was unknown, age-related changes in expanded clonotypes were potentially confounded. Estimates of total diversity based on one million sequenced T cells were regarded as lower bounds and as underestimates. As age increased, observed TCR beta diversity per million T cells dropped in a roughly linear way, and a significant reduction was already evident by age roughly 40. Bulk unsorted PBMC profiling prevented conclusive comparison of naive and antigen-experienced compartments. Compared with the aged group, more naive CD4+ T cells, fewer expanded clones and increased TCR diversity were shown by the long-lived group, suggesting age selection. Observed TCR beta diversity correlated strongly with the percentage of naive T cells measured by flow cytometry.

With regard to this clonotype: Its antigen has not been determined. Base qualities are not recorded, but no much larger clone differs from it by a single base.

The roughly 39 donors, aged about 6 to 95 years, were systemically healthy Caucasian individuals from Russia. Roughly 9.5 milliliters of peripheral blood were drawn from each donor into EDTA-treated Vacutainer tubes. Ficoll-Paque density-gradient centrifugation was used to isolate PBMCs, with at least 7 million obtained per sample. Total RNA, at least 5.5 micrograms per sample, was extracted from PBMCs with Trizol reagent. For every donor, flow cytometry on a PBMC aliquot measured the percentage of naive CD45RAhigh/CD27high T cells. Library method: 5' RACE. The sequencing machine was an Illumina HiSeq 2500. A second PCR of 7 to 11 cycles was run with a J-beta primer mix and a sample-barcoded 5' primer. A template-switch 5' adaptor carrying 12 random nucleotides introduced a unique molecular identifier onto each TCR beta cDNA molecule. At least 2.5 million CDR3-containing paired-end reads were obtained from each sample. First-strand cDNA was synthesized from all RNA with the Mint cDNA synthesis kit, primed by a TRBC-specific oligonucleotide. All cDNA was treated with uracil-DNA glycosylase and then went through a first 18-cycle PCR with the universal primers M1SS and BC2_uni_R. The paper's data handling went like this. Each sample was normalized by randomly selecting 1 million high-quality reads, each carrying a distinct molecular identifier. Reads sharing molecular identifiers were discarded rather than binned into consensus sequences. MiTCR, run with a Q25 quality threshold and the strictest error-elimination algorithm, handled CDR3 identification, clonotype clustering and error correction. A nonparametric unseen species model with Euler transformation was used to estimate a lower bound on total TCR beta diversity. TCRdb reprocessed the public reads (quality trimming at Q25 with fastp, clone calling with MiXCR) and kept in-frame beta chains. When rows share a CDR3 protein, they turn into one entry using the most common DNA and genes. For this entry, the V and J calls and clone size follow TCRdb and not the study's own pipeline. In this sample the table shows more than 1,000,000 distinct CDR3 sequences, roughly a quarter of which occur a single time. The ten most abundant clones make up around 0.7% of the sample.

The CDR3 spans 15 residues, from the cysteine through the phenylalanine. The entry retains the CDR3 DNA only, 45 bases that are in frame from base 1. V is trimmed back by 5 bases and J by 5 bases, and the junction contains 9 bases that no gene match accounts for. CDR1 is given as SGHRS and CDR2 as YFSETQ, both from the germline V gene. These data were likewise used in another study, on T cells of mothers and their children. The second paper further reports: The donors were nine systemically healthy Caucasian individuals, made up of three mothers and their six children. cDNA synthesis used all of the extracted RNA, with roughly 1.5 ug of RNA in each 15 ul reaction. Sample barcodes and 2-4 random nucleotides were added via the M1S primer in the second PCR. More than 9 million TCR beta CDR3 reads were obtained from each mother, and about 3 million reads were obtained from each child. In both related and unrelated pairs, thymic selection shapes the output of TCR recombination in a similar way, with inherited differences having only a minor effect. Normalized repertoire overlap was always slightly but never significantly higher in related than unrelated mother-child pairs. No persistent microchimeric T cell clones were found, with a detection sensitivity of approximately 100 clones per million clonotypes. To look for features that set related mother-child pairs apart from unrelated individuals, the researchers ran deep NGS to compare the TCR beta repertoires of mothers and children. Mothers averaged about 40 +/- 4 years of age and children averaged around 10 +/- 4 years. Libraries were sequenced on Illumina HiSeq 2000 with 100+100 nt paired-end reads after adapter ligation with NEBNext reagents. To prevent cross-contamination, the mother and child libraries were prepared a month apart and were sequenced in separate runs. For each donor, between about 500,000 and 2,000,000 distinct TCR beta clonotypes were identified. Naive TCR beta clonotypes were estimated from low-frequency clonotypes matched to each donor's FACS-determined naive share, without sorting.

The sample consisted of blood. The chain couples TRBV5-1 to TRBJ2-5, with TRBD2 identical over 10 junction bases. The source is a girl under 10 years old in good health. The sequenced DNA: TGCGCCAGCAGGTCTAGCGGGGGCCTTACGGAGACCCAGTACTTC. The translation is CASRSSGGLTETQYF.